This TCR beta chain comes out of a study of T cells after posttransplantation cyclophosphamide. Study-wide results and caveats: After PTCy, TRB diversity resembled that of CNI/methotrexate controls. Tissue-infiltrating T cells from skin or gut overlapped little with blood T cells. Later post-transplant blood repertoires were often dominated by donor CD8+ memory clones.

Trimming pared 7 bases from V and 1 base from J, leaving 19 bases between. Germline CDR1 MNHEY, CDR2 SMNVEV (reference sequence). There are 16 residues in the CDR3. Profiling relied on immunoSEQ multiplex PCR, and the TCRdb table lists in-frame clones only, not all of them. The sample yields some 10,000 clones, without any singletons. This clone was picked up many times. What it binds is not known. Cyclophosphamide on days +3 and +4 followed busulfan-fludarabine conditioning and a marrow graft. The sequence derives from a female patient in her forties or fifties who received an allogeneic stem cell transplant from a related donor, was CMV-positive, and had no GVHD. Some T cells may be graft donor cells. The source was PBMCs, collected after allogeneic stem cell transplant with posttransplant cyclophosphamide. The chain couples TRBV27 to TRBJ1-1; D ambiguous. The chain's CDR3 is CASTPTTPRGNTEAFF. The DNA of the CDR3 is TGTGCCAGCACCCCTACGACACCTCGGGGGAACACTGAAGCTTTCTTT.